Shown below are 31 T cell receptor beta chains from a single sample sequenced in a study of T-cell memory formation after mild COVID-19. TCRdb analysed the 5' RACE reads with MiXCR anew, one entry per CDR3 protein. The sample shows fewer than 650,000 distinct CDR3 sequences, about a fifth of them seen only once. Specimen: PBMCs or a T cell subset sorted from them (not recorded which). These TCRs come from an adult woman who had mild COVID-19 (a few samples of this study predate the infection). Cell type and time point are not known.

This clonotype was found a few times. The V call is TRBV12-3 or TRBV12-4, the J call TRBJ2-7, with a tentative D call TRBD2 (6 bases). This CDR3 is 15 amino acids long. V lost 5 bases and J lost 3, with 17 bases in between. The chain's CDR3 is CASSRLGGAGYEQYF. Written as DNA, the CDR3 is TGTGCCAGCAGTCGCCTCGGCGGGGCTGGCTACGAGCAGTACTTC.

The chain recombines TRBV4-3 with TRBJ2-3; TRBD2 aligns across 8 bases. After removal of 4 bases from V and 5 bases from J, the junction contained 11 bases not matched to a gene. Looked up from germline, CDR1 is LGHNA and CDR2 is YSLEER. The CDR3 loop spans 16 amino acids. The CDR3 region has the DNA TGCGCCAGCAGCCCGATTCGGTACGGGAGGGGAGATACGCAGTATTTT. Amino acids: CASSPIRYGRGDTQYF.

This clonotype has a count of ten or more. This chain uses TRBV7-2 with TRBJ2-7, with TRBD2 matching over 8 bases. The length of the CDR3 is 15 residues. The germline gives CDR1 SGHTA, CDR2 FQGNSA. After removal of 1 base from V and 2 bases from J, the junction contained 4 bases not matched to a gene. CDR3 loop: CASSLGLAGPYEQYF. The CDR3 DNA follows: TGTGCCAGCAGCTTAGGGCTAGCGGGCCCCTACGAGCAGTACTTC.

The chain combines TRBV9 with TRBJ2-7, with 9 bases matching TRBD2. This CDR3 contains 16 residues. The V gene end was trimmed by 4 bases and the J gene end by 1 base; junction bases not matched to a gene: 9. The V gene's germline CDR1 is SGDLS and CDR2 YYNGEE. The CDR3 DNA reads as TGTGCCAGCAGCCCACCGGGCGGGGGGGCATCCTACGAGCAGTACTTC. Amino acids: CASSPPGGGASYEQYF.

The chain combines TRBV12-3 or TRBV12-4 with TRBJ2-1; 9 nucleotides align to TRBD2. The CDR3 spans 17 residues. V shed 2 bases and J 4 bases; nucleotides not matched to a gene: 9. The DNA of the CDR3 is TGTGCCAGCAGTTTAACGGTCCGGCGGGGGGGGTACAATGAGCAGTTCTTC. Its protein is CASSLTVRRGGYNEQFF.

J is TRBJ2-7 and V is TRBV25-1; weak D call: TRBD2 (5 bases). The ends were cut back, 6 bases at V and 2 bases at J, with 17 bases in the middle. In germline, CDR1 is MGHDK, CDR2 SYGVNS. The CDR3 is 15 amino acids. CDR3 DNA sequence: TGTGCCAGCAGCGGTCCTCGGTGGGGAGCCTACGAGCAGTACTTC. Its protein product is CASSGPRWGAYEQYF.

The chain employs TRBV12-5 and TRBJ2-5, with D maybe TRBD2 (6 bases). With 7 bases removed from V and 9 bases from J, the gap between germline ends came to 18 bases. Looked up from germline, CDR1 is LGHNT and CDR2 is FRNRAP. The CDR3 is made up of 13 amino acids. In DNA, the CDR3 is TGTGCTAGTGCCCGGGACTTACAAGTGGCCCAGTACTTC. Its protein product is CASARDLQVAQYF.

The table lists this clonotype with a few counts. The chain couples TRBV5-1 to TRBJ1-2; 9 nucleotides match TRBD1. V gave up 4 bases and J gave up 2 bases; unmatched junction bases: 6. This CDR3 contains 15 residues. CDR1 is SGHRS, CDR2 YFSETQ, per germline. In nucleotides, the CDR3 is TGCGCCAGCAGCCCGGGGGACAGGGAAAACTATGGCTACACCTTC. This translates into CASSPGDRENYGYTF.

The chain has TRBV14 and TRBJ2-2; D is ambiguous. With 5 bases removed from V and 1 base from J, the gap between germline ends came to 8 bases. Germline-derived CDR1 and CDR2 are SGHDN and FVKESK. CDR3 size: 14 residues. CDR3 nucleotide sequence: TGTGCCAGCAGCTTAGACTGGAACACCGGGGAGCTGTTTTTT. This translates into CASSLDWNTGELFF.

This clonotype appeared a few times. V usage is TRBV11-3 and J usage is TRBJ2-1; D not certain. The V end was cut by 0 bases, the J end by 8 bases, with 14 bases between. In germline, CDR1 is SGHNT, CDR2 YENEEA. This CDR3 region has 15 residues. CDR3 in DNA: TGTGCCAGCAGCTTAGATTTAGCTCCGATTGATGAGCAGTTCTTC. Amino acid sequence: CASSLDLAPIDEQFF.

This sequence joins TRBV4-1 and TRBJ2-7, with D perhaps TRBD2 (5 bases). The CDR3 spans 13 residues. Germline V gene data show CDR1 as MGHRA and CDR2 as YSYEKL. Trimming shortened V by 5 bases and J by 3 bases, and 11 bases separated the two germline ends. Here the CDR3 reads CASSADWDYEQYF. The CDR3 DNA reads as TGCGCCAGCAGCGCGGACTGGGACTACGAGCAGTACTTC.

The J gene is TRBJ2-2, the V gene TRBV15, with 7 bases aligning to TRBD2. After removal of 8 bases from V and 1 base from J, the junction contained 10 bases not matched to a gene. The CDR3 has 16 amino acids. Germline V CDR1 and CDR2: LNHNV, YYDKDF (reference sequence). The CDR3 sequence is CATRNPGGGNTGELFF. Written as DNA, the CDR3 is TGTGCCACCCGAAACCCGGGGGGAGGGAACACCGGGGAGCTGTTTTTT.

This clonotype was detected a few times. The rearrangement joins TRBV7-3 to TRBJ2-1, with a weak D call TRBD2 (5 bases). V was pared by 5 bases and J by 5 bases, with 16 bases between. CDR3 length: 15 amino acids. Germline V gives CDR1 SGHTA, CDR2 FQGTGA. CDR3 sequence reads: CASSPYKDFDNEQFF. In DNA, the CDR3 is TGTGCCAGCAGCCCTTACAAGGACTTTGACAATGAGCAGTTCTTC.

This clonotype was observed a single time. The chain has TRBV20-1 and TRBJ1-2, with 7 bases identical to TRBD1. CDR1 and CDR2 from the germline V gene are DFQATT and SNEGSKA (reference sequence). CDR3 length: 13 residues. V gave up 6 bases and J gave up 5 bases; unmatched junction bases: 9. The CDR3 spells CSARTGTDYGYTF. CDR3 bases: TGCAGTGCCAGGACAGGAACCGATTATGGCTACACCTTC.

This chain uses TRBV2 with TRBJ2-1; 9 bases align to TRBD2. Germline-derived CDR1 and CDR2 are SNHLY and FYNNEI. CDR3 length: 14 residues. Unmatched junction bases numbered 9, after V lost 6 bases and J lost 9 bases. CDR3 sequence: CASRTSGGYFEQFF. CDR3 nucleotide sequence: TGTGCCAGCAGGACGAGCGGGGGGTACTTTGAGCAGTTCTTC. Full variable domain (rest looked up from reference TRBV2 and TRBJ2-1): EPEVTQTPSHQVTQMGQEVILRCVPISNHLYFYWYRQILGQKVEFLVSFYNNEISEKSEIFDDQFSVERPDGSNFTLKIRSTKLEDSAMYFCASRTSGGYFEQFFGPGTRLTVL.

The chain recombines TRBV5-1 with TRBJ2-6, with TRBD2 as a possible D gene (5 bases). CDR1 is SGHRS, CDR2 YFSETQ, per germline. This CDR3 contains 19 residues. V lost 0 bases to trimming and J lost 0 bases, with 16 bases between them. CDR3 nucleotide sequence: TGCGCCAGCAGCTTGGAGAGGGCCGGATTTAGCTCTGGGGCCAACGTCCTGACTTTC. It is translated as CASSLERAGFSSGANVLTF. The variable domain in full, completed from reference TRBV5-1 and TRBJ2-6, reads KAGVTQTPRYLIKTRGQQVTLSCSPISGHRSVSWYQQTPGQGLQFLFEYFSETQRNKGNFPGRFSGRQFSNSRSEMNVSTLELGDSALYLCASSLERAGFSSGANVLTFGAGSRLTVL.

V is TRBV20-1 and J is TRBJ2-7; 8 bases are shared with TRBD1. Germline assignment: CDR1 DFQATT and CDR2 SNEGSKA (reference sequence). Trimming took 1 base from V and 0 from J; bases not matched to a gene: 5. The CDR3 is made up of 15 amino acids. The CDR3 DNA reads TGCAGTGCTAGAGGTTACGGGACAGGCTCCTACGAGCAGTACTTC. The encoded protein is CSARGYGTGSYEQYF.

This clonotype was detected a few times. This chain joins TRBV18 and TRBJ1-2; the D gene is possibly TRBD1 (5 bases). Trimming stripped 2 bases from V and 5 bases from J, with 9 bases between. The CDR3 is made up of 13 amino acids. Germline V gene data show CDR1 as KGHSH and CDR2 as LQKENI. The CDR3 sequence: CASSPADSYGYTF. As DNA, the CDR3 is TGTGCCAGCTCACCAGCTGACAGTTATGGCTACACCTTC.

This clonotype was seen ten or more times. The V call is TRBV7-9, the J call TRBJ2-1, with unresolved D. Trimming shortened V by 4 bases and J by 6 bases, and 4 bases separated the two germline ends. Germline assignment: CDR1 SEHNR and CDR2 FQNEAQ (reference sequence). The CDR3 loop spans 11 amino acids. The CDR3 nucleotides are TGTGCCAGCAGCTATCGCAATGAGCAGTTCTTC. Protein product: CASSYRNEQFF. Drawing the rest from reference TRBV7-9 and TRBJ2-1, the complete variable domain is DTGVSQNPRHKITKRGQNVTFRCDPISEHNRLYWYRQTLGQGPEFLTYFQNEAQLEKSRLLSDRFSAERPKGSFSTLEIQRTEQGDSAMYLCASSYRNEQFFGPGTRLTVL.

The sample holds a few counts of this clonotype. This rearrangement joins TRBV9 to TRBJ1-3; D possibly corresponds to TRBD1 (5 bases). The germline gives CDR1 SGDLS, CDR2 YYNGEE. The CDR3 length is 15 residues. V lost 4 bases and J lost 0, with 11 bases in between. The CDR3 DNA follows: TGTGCCAGCAGCTCGGGACTGAGCTCTGGAAACACCATATATTTT. It specifies CASSSGLSSGNTIYF.

The chain carries TRBV20-1 and TRBJ2-7; 9 bases match TRBD2. Germline CDR1 and CDR2: DFQATT and SNEGSKA (reference sequence). This CDR3 is 14 amino acids long. Unmatched junction bases numbered 7, after V lost 0 bases and J lost 7 bases. The CDR3 nucleotides read TGCAGTGCTAGAGATCTGGCGGGAGGGAGGGAGCAGTACTTC. As protein: CSARDLAGGREQYF.

J is TRBJ2-1 and V is TRBV15, with 8 bases that match TRBD2. The V gene end was trimmed by 0 bases and the J gene end by 0 bases; junction bases not matched to a gene: 7. There are 18 residues in the CDR3. Germline V gene sequence: CDR1 LNHNV, CDR2 YYDKDF (reference sequence). For the CDR3, the DNA is TGTGCCACCAGCAGAGATTCCACTAGCGGCAGCTCCTACAATGAGCAGTTCTTC. Its protein product is CATSRDSTSGSSYNEQFF.

The table lists this clonotype with a few counts. V gene TRBV15 combines with J gene TRBJ2-6; a possible D gene is TRBD1 (6 bases). The CDR3 contains 17 residues. Trimming shortened V by 1 base and J by 1 base, and 11 bases separated the two germline ends. The germline gives CDR1 LNHNV, CDR2 YYDKDF (reference sequence). As DNA, the CDR3 is TGTGCCACCAGCAGAGGGACAGAGATATCTGGGGCCAACGTCCTGACTTTC. Amino acids: CATSRGTEISGANVLTF.

V and J are TRBV29-1 and TRBJ2-1, with D possibly being TRBD1 or TRBD2 (5 bases each). V shed 3 bases and J shed 7 bases, with 10 bases lying between them. The CDR3 spans 12 residues. Germline V lookup: CDR1 SQVTM, CDR2 ANQGSEA. CDR3 DNA: TGCAGCGTTGATAAATGGGGGAATGAGCAGTTCTTC. It specifies CSVDKWGNEQFF.

In this sample, this clonotype turned up a few times. This chain connects TRBV20-1 to TRBJ2-5, with 9 bases identical to TRBD1. V lost 3 bases, J lost 4 bases, and 9 bases stayed unmatched. Looked up from germline, CDR1 is DFQATT and CDR2 is SNEGSKA (reference sequence). The CDR3 sequence is 15 residues long. In DNA, the CDR3 is TGCAGTGCTAGGGCGGGACAGGGTCTTTTAGAGACCCAGTACTTC. Translating it yields CSARAGQGLLETQYF.

This chain uses TRBV11-1 with TRBJ1-1, with a possible D match to TRBD1 (5 bases). The CDR3 runs to 16 residues. Per the germline V gene, CDR1 is SGHAT and CDR2 is FQDESV (reference sequence). V was pared by 5 bases and J by 1 base, with 17 bases between. CDR3 sequence (DNA): TGTGCCAGCAGCCCCGAGGGGTTCATCCGGAACACTGAAGCTTTCTTT. It codes for CASSPEGFIRNTEAFF.

This chain joins TRBV24-1 and TRBJ1-2, with D tentatively TRBD1 (5 bases). Germline V gene sequence: CDR1 KGHDR, CDR2 SFDVKD. This CDR3 region has 13 residues. V lost 0 bases to trimming and J lost 6 bases, with 7 bases between them. This CDR3 reads CATSDLGTNGYTF. CDR3 sequence (DNA): TGTGCCACCAGTGATTTGGGGACGAATGGCTACACCTTC.

The chain recombines TRBV7-3 with TRBJ2-5; D gene uncertain. The CDR3 totals 13 residues. V was clipped by 0 bases and J by 5 bases, with 7 bases between them. CDR1 is SGHTA, CDR2 FQGTGA, per germline. As DNA, the CDR3 is TGTGCCAGCAGCTTAACGGCTTCGGAGACCCAGTACTTC. This translates into CASSLTASETQYF.

The rearrangement joins TRBV2 to TRBJ1-5; possibly TRBD1 for D (5 bases). The V end lost 5 bases, the J end lost 3 bases, and 14 bases lay between the germline ends. This CDR3 has 15 residues. Germline V gene sequence: CDR1 SNHLY, CDR2 FYNNEI. CDR3 region: CASSPVGGPNQPQHF. In DNA form, the CDR3 reads TGTGCCAGCAGTCCAGTCGGGGGTCCCAATCAGCCCCAGCATTTT.

The chain carries TRBV11-2 and TRBJ1-1; D is uncertain. Trimming pared 0 bases from V and 5 bases from J, leaving 19 bases between. The CDR3 is 17 amino acids. Germline values: CDR1 SGHAT, CDR2 FQNNGV. The CDR3 spells CASSLEGGGGQWTEAFF. In DNA, the CDR3 is TGTGCCAGCAGCTTAGAGGGCGGAGGCGGGCAGTGGACTGAAGCTTTCTTT.

This clonotype has more than one count but fewer than ten. The rearrangement uses TRBV15 and TRBJ2-7; the match to TRBD2 covers 11 bases. With 5 bases clipped from V and 1 base from J, the junction kept 7 bases outside the gene matches. The CDR3 loop spans 16 amino acids. The germline V gene has CDR1 LNHNV and CDR2 YYDKDF (reference sequence). The CDR3 sequence: CATSFLAGGNSYEQYF. Written as DNA, the CDR3 is TGTGCCACCAGCTTTCTAGCGGGAGGCAATTCCTACGAGCAGTACTTC.